This T cell receptor (beta chain) was retrieved from a study of cytomegalovirus exposure and HLA in healthy donors. The study's findings and limits: The later analysis indicated that the majority of CMV-associated TCR beta chains appeared HLA-restricted.

Per germline, CDR1 MNHEY and CDR2 SMNVEV (reference sequence). V was clipped by 6 bases and J by 3 bases, with 11 bases between them. The CDR3 is made up of 13 amino acids. About this clone: The antigen remains unidentified.

Primers for the PCR totalled 60 Vbeta and 13 Jbeta. The repertoire was sequenced with immunoSEQ multiplex PCR; TCRdb's copy has only in-frame clones and lacks some. The table for this sample gives 140,000 to 150,000 clones. The sample was PBMCs. This chain uses TRBV27 with TRBJ1-1; tentatively, D is TRBD1 (5 bases). The receptor was isolated from a male donor in good health and CMV-seronegative. The CDR3 protein is CASRLRDYTEAFF. The CDR3 DNA is TGTGCCAGCAGACTACGGGACTACACTGAAGCTTTCTTT.